The rows below give T cell receptor beta chains drawn from one sample of a study of blood T cell repertoires in COVID-19. Method: immunoSEQ multiplex PCR; TCRdb's copy keeps in-frame clones and lacks some. Of approximately 100,000 clones in the sample, approximately 80% were seen once. Sequencing was performed on peripheral blood. The receptor set was obtained from a man aged 55 to 70 with acute or convalescent COVID-19. Each CDR3 is given with its conserved first and last residue.

j_call cdr3_length v_call cdr3_aa
TRBJ1-3 15 TRBV19 CATLDGTGYGNTIYF
TRBJ2-2 12 TRBV24-1 CATSDPFWELFF
TRBJ2-5 16 TRBV5-1 CASSLPGLAAQETQYF
TRBJ2-3 13 TRBV19 CATSGGSTDTQYF
TRBJ2-1 17 TRBV11-3 CASSLVFASGGAAGQFF
TRBJ1-2 15 TRBV28 CASILGGQGNYGYTF
TRBJ2-3 16 TRBV24-1 CATSDYGQGPTDTQYF
TRBJ2-5 18 TRBV4-3 CASSPQRLAGGLVETQYF
TRBJ2-7 14 TRBV6-6 CASSGPWGLDEQYF
TRBJ1-6 15 TRBV6-5 CASSRTVNYNSPLHF
TRBJ2-2 13 TRBV2 CASSGANTGELFF
TRBJ1-2 14 TRBV6-5 CASRPGKPGQGYTF
TRBJ1-1 13 TRBV12-3/TRBV12-4 CASRLRENTEAFF
TRBJ1-3 15 TRBV11-2 CASSSNNVKRNTIYF
TRBJ2-1 15 TRBV4-1 CASSQETLAGGGQFF
TRBJ1-5 14 TRBV4-1 CASSQDRSNQPQHF
TRBJ2-3 15 TRBV4-1 CASSQDQKQGDTQYF
TRBJ2-3 16 TRBV5-6 CASSFRTSVSTDTQYF
TRBJ1-4 15 TRBV6-5 CASRSRRESNEKLFF
TRBJ2-2 10 TRBV7-9 CATRAGELFF
TRBJ1-3 13 TRBV4-1 CASGGSSGNTIYF
TRBJ2-3 18 TRBV11-2 CASSPGRLAGGPTDTQYF
TRBJ2-2 14 TRBV2 CASQRDINTGELFF
TRBJ1-2 13 TRBV9 CASSVKEGFGYTF
TRBJ2-1 17 TRBV14 CASSQAGLAGGWNEQFF
TRBJ1-5 14 TRBV2 CASRMTGSNQPQHF
TRBJ2-3 16 TRBV18 CASSPRDSGATDTQYF
TRBJ1-6 15 TRBV7-2 CASSPDSAGNSPLHF
TRBJ1-1 16 TRBV7-2 CASSLARGKGNTEAFF
TRBJ2-3 13 TRBV5-1 CASSLAVADTQYF
TRBJ1-6 15 TRBV6-5 CASSYSNRDNSPLHF
TRBJ1-2 14 TRBV10-3 CAISDSGRVVGYTF
TRBJ2-5 14 TRBV2 CASHRGGSVETQYF
TRBJ2-1 13 TRBV7-9 CASRGTAGDEQFF
TRBJ1-2 15 TRBV5-4 CASSSMTGGAYGYTF
TRBJ1-2 16 TRBV28 CASSLGGQGVINGYTF
TRBJ1-4 14 TRBV28 CASTGTAKNEKLFF
TRBJ1-2 13 TRBV6-4 CASSQEPNYGYTF
TRBJ2-3 16 TRBV4-1 CASSHAGTSIGDTQYF
TRBJ2-2 18 TRBV9 CASSSGTGRGSITGELFF
TRBJ2-1 14 TRBV12-5 CASGLKGAYNEQFF
TRBJ2-1 14 TRBV10-3 CAIRGDYSYNEQFF
TRBJ1-5 15 TRBV5-1 CASSFWTGNNQPQHF
TRBJ1-1 20 TRBV15 CATRRAHTSSGQTLNTEAFF
TRBJ1-2 15 TRBV2 CASRKASTSNYGYTF
TRBJ2-6 18 TRBV28 CASSTGQGISSGANVLTF
TRBJ1-6 16 TRBV21-1 CASTYERDRVGSPLHF
TRBJ2-3 16 TRBV7-8 CASSGRGAIRPDTQYF
TRBJ1-1 13 TRBV6-5 CASILRGSTEAFF